One and the same sample provided the 15 T cell receptor beta chains below, sequenced in a study of control samples from healthy donors and cancer patients (TCRdb year 2020). The library relied on the immunoSEQ multiplex PCR assay. As stored in TCRdb, this immuneACCESS dataset retains in-frame rearrangements with V and J assigned. A fraction of the clones does not appear; measured against another copy, unresolved V genes explain less than half of the discrepancy, and the remainder lacks a known reason. This sample gives 120,000 to 150,000 clones in total; 80% to 95% of them show up just once. The top ten hold 11% of the sample. What was sequenced was blood. Every receptor here comes from a man aged 30 to 45 in good health.

This chain connects TRBV28 to TRBJ1-5, with 8 nucleotides matching TRBD1. The length of the CDR3 is 13 residues. Per the germline V gene, CDR1 is MDHEN and CDR2 is SYDVKM. V lost 9 bases and J lost 6; bases outside the gene matches: 7. In nucleotides, the CDR3 is TGTGCCAGTCATGACAGGGGCGGTCAGCCCCAGCATTTT. Translating it yields CASHDRGGQPQHF.

The CDR3 nucleotides are TGTGCCAGCAGACAACAGGGGGGCACTGAAGCTTTCTTT. Amino acid sequence: CASRQQGGTEAFF. V and J are TRBV11-2 and TRBJ1-1; TRBD1 matches at 8 bases. Trimming removed 6 bases from V and 4 bases from J; junction bases left unmatched: 4. This CDR3 is built from 13 residues. Germline CDR1 SGHAT, CDR2 FQNNGV.

The chain uses TRBV13 and TRBJ2-1; 12 positions match TRBD2. The length of the CDR3 is 16 residues. The ends lost 0 bases at V and 9 bases at J; junction bases unmatched: 6. Germline V gene data show CDR1 as PRHDT and CDR2 as FYEKMQ (reference sequence). The CDR3, as DNA: TGTGCCAGCAGCTTAGGGACTAGCGGGGGCGGCAGTGAGCAGTTCTTC. Protein sequence: CASSLGTSGGGSEQFF.

This sequence joins TRBV4-2 and TRBJ2-1; TRBD2 might be the D (6 bases). Germline V CDR1 and CDR2: LGHNA, YNFKEQ. CDR3 length equals 17 residues. V was cut by 0 bases and J by 6 bases, with 18 bases left in between. The CDR3, as DNA: TGTGCCAGCAGCCAAGAAGGGCCCGGGAGCCCGTCCAATGAGCAGTTCTTC. It encodes CASSQEGPGSPSNEQFF.

This chain uses TRBV11-3 with TRBJ2-2, with D perhaps being TRBD1 or TRBD2 (5 bases each). V was pared by 3 bases and J by 6 bases, with 11 bases between. CDR1 and CDR2 (germline): SGHNT, YENEEA. This CDR3 region has 14 residues. The CDR3 DNA reads TGTGCCAGCAGCTTGGGGGAATTGCCCGGGGAGCTGTTTTTT. Protein sequence: CASSLGELPGELFF.

The chain is built from TRBV20-1 and TRBJ2-3; 9 bases map to TRBD2. Germline assignment: CDR1 DFQATT and CDR2 SNEGSKA (reference sequence). V was pared by 3 bases and J by 4 bases, with 8 bases of the junction left unmatched. There are 15 residues in the CDR3. The CDR3 is CSASMLAGIADTQYF. CDR3 DNA sequence: TGCAGTGCTAGTATGCTAGCGGGAATCGCAGATACGCAGTATTTT.

V gene TRBV7-9 combines with J gene TRBJ2-1; D might be TRBD2 (6 bases). The CDR3 covers 19 residues. V shed 5 bases and J shed 1 base, with 24 bases lying between them. Per the germline V gene, CDR1 is SEHNR and CDR2 is FQNEAQ (reference sequence). CDR3 nucleotides: TGTGCCAGCAGCCCCAGGCTCGGTAGGGGCGGGGATTCCTACAATGAGCAGTTCTTC. Residues: CASSPRLGRGGDSYNEQFF.

The gene calls are TRBV30 and TRBJ1-2, with unresolved D. This CDR3 comprises 10 residues. Between the trimmed V and J ends, which lost 4 bases and 1 base, there was a span of 1 base. In germline, CDR1 is GTSNPN, CDR2 SVGIG (reference sequence). This chain's CDR3 is CAWNNYGYTF. CDR3 nucleotide sequence: TGTGCCTGGAATAACTATGGCTACACCTTC.

This clone appeared a few times. This chain uses TRBV11-2 with TRBJ1-2; D ambiguous. CDR1 SGHAT and CDR2 FQNNGV come from the germline V gene. V lost 4 bases to trimming and J lost 2 bases, with 14 bases between them. The CDR3 covers 15 residues. The CDR3 protein is CASSSLRRENYGYTF. The CDR3 region has the DNA TGTGCCAGCAGCTCCCTTAGGAGGGAGAACTATGGCTACACCTTC.

The rearrangement links TRBV19 to TRBJ1-2; no reliable D call. This CDR3 is built from 12 residues. Trimming stripped 5 bases from V and 2 bases from J, with 6 bases between. Germline CDR1 reads LNHDA; CDR2 reads SQIVND (reference sequence). The CDR3 DNA is TGTGCCAGTAGTCTGCGGAACTATGGCTACACCTTC. It yields the protein CASSLRNYGYTF.

This clone appeared once. The rearrangement links TRBV18 to TRBJ2-7, with 9 bases that match TRBD2. Germline V gives CDR1 KGHSH, CDR2 LQKENI. Losses at the gene ends were 3 bases for V and 0 bases for J; bases not matched to a gene: 6. The CDR3 loop spans 16 amino acids. The CDR3 is CASSPGLASNSYEQYF. Here the CDR3 DNA reads TGTGCCAGCTCACCGGGACTAGCTTCTAACTCCTACGAGCAGTACTTC.

The V call is TRBV7-2, the J call TRBJ1-1, with unresolved D. CDR1 SGHTA and CDR2 FQGNSA come from the germline V gene. V gave up 2 bases and J gave up 1 base, with 5 bases separating them. This CDR3 spans 13 amino acids. The chain's CDR3 is CASSLQSNTEAFF. CDR3 DNA sequence: TGTGCCAGCAGCTTACAATCGAACACTGAAGCTTTCTTT.

The CDR3 loop is CASSPGPGRNQPQHF. CDR3 coding DNA: TGTGCCAGCAGTCCCGGCCCCGGACGCAATCAGCCCCAGCATTTT. The V call is TRBV6-5, the J call TRBJ1-5; D remains ambiguous. In germline, CDR1 is MNHEY, CDR2 SVGAGI. The length of the CDR3 is 15 residues. V was shortened by 5 bases and J by 2 bases, with 13 bases between the two germline ends.

CDR3 sequence: CASSFPKTGGRGEAFF. The CDR3 region has the DNA TGTGCCAGCAGTTTCCCCAAGACAGGGGGCCGGGGGGAAGCTTTCTTT. This sequence joins TRBV6-2 or TRBV6-3 and TRBJ1-1; 10 bases are a match to TRBD1. CDR1 and CDR2 (germline): MNHEY, SVGEGT. V dropped 4 bases and J dropped 8; count of bases not matched to a gene: 13. The CDR3 loop spans 16 amino acids.

The rearrangement joins TRBV4-1 to TRBJ1-2; TRBD1 is a possible D gene (5 bases). The CDR3 runs 17 residues. In germline, CDR1 is MGHRA, CDR2 YSYEKL. V was pared by 0 bases and J by 0 bases, with 14 bases between. The CDR3 nucleotides read TGCGCCAGCAGCCAAGATCAGGGTCAGACCGCTAACTATGGCTACACCTTC. Protein product: CASSQDQGQTANYGYTF.